The TCR beta chain described here comes from a study of blood T cell repertoires in COVID-19. Study details: The samples span acute and convalescent COVID-19 from the United States, Italy and Spain.

Germline CDR1 is KGHSH and CDR2 is LQKENI. This CDR3 spans 15 amino acids. V gave up 3 bases and J gave up 3 bases, with 15 bases separating them. The assay was immunoSEQ multiplex PCR, and TCRdb's table has in-frame clones only and misses some. Of approximately 220,000 clones in the sample, 86% were seen once. The sequencing sample was made of peripheral blood. The source of this sequence is a woman between 50 and 59 years old with acute or convalescent COVID-19. The V gene is TRBV18, the J gene TRBJ2-7; possibly TRBD1 for D (6 bases). Here the CDR3 reads CASSPRAGDRYEQYF. The CDR3 bases are TGTGCCAGCTCACCTAGAGCAGGGGACCGCTACGAGCAGTACTTC. The whole variable domain, filled in from reference TRBV18 and TRBJ2-7, reads NAGVMQNPRHLVRRRGQEARLRCSPMKGHSHVYWYRQLPEEGLKFMVYLQKENIIDESGMPKERFSAEFPKEGPSILRIQQVVRGDSAAYFCASSPRAGDRYEQYFGPGTRLTVT.